Listed here are 4 T cell receptor beta chains from one sample, sequenced in a study of cytomegalovirus exposure and HLA in healthy donors. With 60 Vbeta and 13 Jbeta primers, the PCR was carried out. Libraries were prepared by immunoSEQ multiplex PCR; TCRdb keeps only in-frame clonotypes and omits some of them. The sample includes 90,000 to 110,000 clones, almost 70% seen only once; the top ten take approximately 3%. Sequencing used PBMCs. The receptors were sampled from a man aged 30 to 45 in good health and CMV-seronegative.

The chain has TRBV2 and TRBJ2-7; TRBD2 aligns across 14 bases. Losses at the gene ends were 5 bases for V and 3 bases for J; bases not matched to a gene: 15. Germline lookup yields CDR1 SNHLY and CDR2 FYNNEI. This CDR3 spans 19 amino acids. CDR3 amino acids: CASSTLRTSGRRSGYEQYF. CDR3 nucleotides: TGTGCCAGCAGTACCCTCCGGACTAGCGGGAGGAGGAGCGGCTACGAGCAGTACTTC.

This chain connects TRBV11-2 to TRBJ2-2, with unresolved D. V was shortened by 1 base and J by 3 bases, with 9 bases between the two germline ends. This CDR3 comprises 15 residues. Germline assignment: CDR1 SGHAT and CDR2 FQNNGV. This CDR3 reads CASSLAAQDTGELFF. The CDR3 DNA follows: TGTGCCAGCAGCTTAGCGGCTCAGGACACCGGGGAGCTGTTTTTT.

The chain couples TRBV16 to TRBJ2-5; 9 bases are shared with TRBD1. With the DNA end fitting TRBJ2-7 better, the J assignment may be wrong. The CDR3 runs 14 residues. CDR1 is KGHSY, CDR2 FQNENV, per germline. The CDR3 spells CASSPGTGNHEQYF. The CDR3 DNA reads TGTGCCAGCAGCCCCGGGACAGGGAACCACGAGCAGTACTTC.

This sequence joins TRBV27 and TRBJ1-6; a weak D match, TRBD1 (5 bases). CDR1 is MNHEY, CDR2 SMNVEV, per germline (reference sequence). V shed 1 base and J shed 0 bases, with 10 bases lying between them. This CDR3 is 17 amino acids long. The CDR3 sequence is CASSLFGQGSYNSPLHF. In DNA, the CDR3 is TGTGCCAGCAGTTTATTTGGTCAGGGCTCCTATAATTCACCCCTCCACTTT.